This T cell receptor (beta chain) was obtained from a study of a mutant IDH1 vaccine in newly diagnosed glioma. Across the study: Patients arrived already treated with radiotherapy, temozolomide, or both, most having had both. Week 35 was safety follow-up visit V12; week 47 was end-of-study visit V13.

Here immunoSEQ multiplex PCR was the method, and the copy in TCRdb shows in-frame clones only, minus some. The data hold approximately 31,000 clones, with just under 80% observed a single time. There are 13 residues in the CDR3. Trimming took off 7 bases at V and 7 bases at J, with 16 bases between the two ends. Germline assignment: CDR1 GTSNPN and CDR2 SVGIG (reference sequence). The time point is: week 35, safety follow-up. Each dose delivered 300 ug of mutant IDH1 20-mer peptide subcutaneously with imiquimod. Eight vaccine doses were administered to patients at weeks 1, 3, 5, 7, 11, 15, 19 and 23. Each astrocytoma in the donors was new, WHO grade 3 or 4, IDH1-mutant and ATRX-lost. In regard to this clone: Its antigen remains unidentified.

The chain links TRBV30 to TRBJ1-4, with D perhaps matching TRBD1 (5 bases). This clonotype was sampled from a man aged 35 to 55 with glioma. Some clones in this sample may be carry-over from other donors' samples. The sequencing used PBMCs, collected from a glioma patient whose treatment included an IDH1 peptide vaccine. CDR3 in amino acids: CASRSRGSEKLFF. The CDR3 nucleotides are TGTGCCTCCCGAAGTAGGGGAAGTGAAAAACTGTTTTTT.